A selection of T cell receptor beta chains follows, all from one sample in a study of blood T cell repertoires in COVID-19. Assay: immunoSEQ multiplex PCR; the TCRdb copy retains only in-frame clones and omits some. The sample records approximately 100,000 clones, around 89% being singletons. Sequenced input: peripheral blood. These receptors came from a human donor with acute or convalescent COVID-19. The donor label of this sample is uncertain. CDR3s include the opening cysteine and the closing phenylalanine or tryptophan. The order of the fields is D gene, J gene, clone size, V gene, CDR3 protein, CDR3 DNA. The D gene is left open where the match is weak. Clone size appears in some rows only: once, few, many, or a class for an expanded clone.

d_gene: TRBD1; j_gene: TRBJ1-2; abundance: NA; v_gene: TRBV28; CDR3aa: CASSGQGLGYTF; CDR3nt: TGTGCCAGCAGCGGACAGGGCCTTGGCTACACCTTC
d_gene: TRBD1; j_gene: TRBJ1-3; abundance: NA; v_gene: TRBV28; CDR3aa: CASSQYRGSGNTIYF; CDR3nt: TGTGCCAGCAGCCAATACAGGGGCTCTGGAAACACCATATATTTT
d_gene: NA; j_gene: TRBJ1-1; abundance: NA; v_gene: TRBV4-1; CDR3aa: CASSPSAGGNTEAFF; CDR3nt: TGCGCCAGCAGCCCATCGGCGGGGGGGAACACTGAAGCTTTCTTT
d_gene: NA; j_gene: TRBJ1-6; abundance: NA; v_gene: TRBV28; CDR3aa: CASSLEWESPLHF; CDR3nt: TGTGCCAGCAGTTTAGAGTGGGAGTCACCCCTCCACTTT
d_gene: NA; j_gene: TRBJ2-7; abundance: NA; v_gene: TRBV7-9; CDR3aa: CASSLYRTVSYEQYF; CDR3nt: TGTGCCAGCAGCCTCTATAGGACAGTCTCCTACGAGCAGTACTTC
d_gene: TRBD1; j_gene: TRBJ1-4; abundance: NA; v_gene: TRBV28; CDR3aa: CASSRGQGREKLFF; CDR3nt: TGTGCCTCTTCTAGGGGACAGGGACGTGAAAAACTGTTTTTT
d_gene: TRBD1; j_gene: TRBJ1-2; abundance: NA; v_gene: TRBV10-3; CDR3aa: CAISGDRGVAGYTF; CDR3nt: TGTGCCATCAGTGGGGACAGGGGTGTAGCGGGCTACACCTTC
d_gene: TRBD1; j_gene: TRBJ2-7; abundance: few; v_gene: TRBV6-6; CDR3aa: CASSYSTGKPYEQYF; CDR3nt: TGTGCCAGCAGTTACTCGACAGGGAAACCCTACGAGCAGTACTTC
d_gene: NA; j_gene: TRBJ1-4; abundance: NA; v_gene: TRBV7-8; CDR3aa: CASSLGAGINEKLFF; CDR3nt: TGTGCCAGCAGCTTAGGGGCGGGGATTAATGAAAAACTGTTTTTT
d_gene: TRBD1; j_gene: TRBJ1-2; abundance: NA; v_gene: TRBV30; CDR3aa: CAWSVLDRAHTF; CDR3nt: TGTGCCTGGAGTGTACTCGACAGGGCTCACACCTTC
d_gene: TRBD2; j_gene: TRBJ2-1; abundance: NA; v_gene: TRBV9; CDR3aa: CASSESGRDVSEQFF; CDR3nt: TGTGCCAGCAGCGAAAGCGGGAGGGACGTTAGTGAGCAGTTCTTC
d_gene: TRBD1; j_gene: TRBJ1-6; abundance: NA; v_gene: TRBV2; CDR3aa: CASSELGQVFGSPLHF; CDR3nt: TGTGCCAGCAGTGAATTAGGACAGGTCTTTGGGTCACCCCTCCACTTT
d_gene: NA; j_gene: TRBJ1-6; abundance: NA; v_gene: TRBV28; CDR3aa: CASSLGGISSYNSPLHF; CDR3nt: TGTGCCAGCAGTTTAGGGGGGATAAGCTCCTATAATTCACCCCTCCACTTT
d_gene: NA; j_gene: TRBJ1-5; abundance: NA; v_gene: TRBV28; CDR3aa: CAITVSRGGPQHF; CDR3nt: TGTGCCATTACAGTTTCTAGGGGAGGGCCCCAGCATTTT
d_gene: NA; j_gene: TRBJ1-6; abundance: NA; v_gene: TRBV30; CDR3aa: CAWSVNSRNSPLHF; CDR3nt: TGTGCCTGGAGTGTTAACAGTCGGAACTCACCCCTCCACTTT
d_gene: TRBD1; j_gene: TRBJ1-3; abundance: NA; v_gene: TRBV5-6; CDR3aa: CASSWGTVAATSGNTIYF; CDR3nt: TGTGCCAGCAGCTGGGGGACAGTCGCTGCCACCTCTGGAAACACCATATATTTT
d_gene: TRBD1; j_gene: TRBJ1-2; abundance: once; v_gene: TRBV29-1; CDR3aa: CSVEDLAGGSPGGYTF; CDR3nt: TGCAGCGTTGAAGATTTGGCAGGGGGTTCCCCCGGGGGCTACACCTTC
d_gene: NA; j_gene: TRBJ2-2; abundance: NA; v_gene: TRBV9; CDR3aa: CASSLNTGELFF; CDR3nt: TGTGCCAGCAGTCTGAACACCGGGGAGCTGTTTTTT
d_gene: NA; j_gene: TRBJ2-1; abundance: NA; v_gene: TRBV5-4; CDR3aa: CASSLGLDYNEQFF; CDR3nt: TGTGCCAGCAGCTTGGGGCTAGATTACAATGAGCAGTTCTTC
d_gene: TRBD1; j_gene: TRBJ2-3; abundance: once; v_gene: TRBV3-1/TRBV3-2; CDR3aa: CARPGQEADTQYF; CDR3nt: TGTGCCAGACCGGGACAGGAGGCAGATACGCAGTATTTT